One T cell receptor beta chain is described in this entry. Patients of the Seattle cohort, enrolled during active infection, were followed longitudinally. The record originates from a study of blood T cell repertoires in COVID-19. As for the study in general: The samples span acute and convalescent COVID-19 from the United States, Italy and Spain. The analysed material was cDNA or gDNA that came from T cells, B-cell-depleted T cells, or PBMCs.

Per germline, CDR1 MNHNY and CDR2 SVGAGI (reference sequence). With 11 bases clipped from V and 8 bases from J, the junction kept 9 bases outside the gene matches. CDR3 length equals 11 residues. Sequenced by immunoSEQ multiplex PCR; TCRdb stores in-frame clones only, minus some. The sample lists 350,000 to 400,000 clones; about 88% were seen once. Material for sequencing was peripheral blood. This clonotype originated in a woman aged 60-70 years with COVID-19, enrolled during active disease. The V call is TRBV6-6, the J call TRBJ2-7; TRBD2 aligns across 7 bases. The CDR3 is CAAWEGTKQYF. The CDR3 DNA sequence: TGTGCCGCATGGGAGGGGACCAAGCAGTACTTC.